Presented here are 21 T cell receptor beta chains from one specimen sequenced in a study of T cells in Graves' hyperthyroidism and ophthalmopathy. TCR beta CDR3 region amplification was performed from RNA transcripts. With the HTBI primer set, the TCR CDR3 went through a first round of RT-PCR. TCRdb called the multiplex PCR reads again in MiXCR, with one record for every CDR3 protein. The sample gives around 520,000 distinct CDR3 sequences, around a quarter of which show up once; around 11% is in the top ten. Sequencing used blood. These receptors came from a young woman with Graves' ophthalmopathy.

In its sample, this clonotype was seen many times. The V and J genes are TRBV29-1 and TRBJ2-5, with D possibly TRBD1 on 6 matching bases. Looked up from germline, CDR1 is SQVTM and CDR2 is ANQGSEA. V lost 5 bases and J lost 4, with 14 bases in between. The CDR3 has 13 residues. This CDR3 reads CSVSRQAGETQYF. CDR3 in DNA: TGCAGCGTTTCACGACAGGCAGGAGAGACCCAGTACTTC.

This clonotype was detected ten times or more. The rearrangement joins TRBV7-2 to TRBJ1-1; D ambiguous. Germline V lookup: CDR1 SGHTA, CDR2 FQGNSA. CDR3 length: 13 residues. With 1 base removed from V and 5 bases from J, the gap between germline ends came to 8 bases. Written as DNA, the CDR3 is TGTGCCAGCAGCTTAGGTTATGGGACTGAAGCTTTCTTT. Its protein product is CASSLGYGTEAFF.

This clonotype occurred many times. The chain joins TRBV9 to TRBJ1-1; D unclear. The CDR3 totals 15 residues. V gave up 0 bases and J gave up 10 bases, with 19 bases separating them. Germline assignment: CDR1 SGDLS and CDR2 YYNGEE. The CDR3 nucleotides read TGTGCCAGCAGCGTAGACGCCCAGTTCACGGAGGGAGCTTTCTTT. This sequence encodes CASSVDAQFTEGAFF.

This rearrangement joins TRBV2 to TRBJ2-5; TRBD2 matches at 9 bases. With 1 base clipped from V and 4 bases from J, the junction kept 7 bases outside the gene matches. This CDR3 is 16 amino acids long. Germline lookup yields CDR1 SNHLY and CDR2 FYNNEI. The CDR3 protein is CASSEVPGLAAETQYF. In nucleotides, the CDR3 is TGTGCCAGCAGTGAAGTCCCGGGACTAGCCGCAGAGACCCAGTACTTC. The whole variable domain, filled in from reference TRBV2 and TRBJ2-5, reads EPEVTQTPSHQVTQMGQEVILRCVPISNHLYFYWYRQILGQKVEFLVSFYNNEISEKSEIFDDQFSVERPDGSNFTLKIRSTKLEDSAMYFCASSEVPGLAAETQYFGPGTRLLVL.

This clonotype has a count of ten or more. The chain uses TRBV12-3 or TRBV12-4 and TRBJ1-2, with D unclear. The CDR3 has 15 amino acids. V was shortened by 1 base and J by 0 bases, with 9 bases between the two germline ends. CDR3 DNA sequence: TGTGCCAGCAGTTTAGTCTTTCCGGCTAACTATGGCTACACCTTC. Amino acid sequence: CASSLVFPANYGYTF.

Many counts were recorded for this clonotype. V is TRBV20-1 and J is TRBJ2-7; TRBD1 is a possible D gene (6 bases). The CDR3 is 13 residues long. Trimming removed 1 base from V and 3 bases from J, with 10 bases in between. Germline-derived CDR1 and CDR2 are DFQATT and SNEGSKA (reference sequence). The CDR3 here is CSARGQANYEQYF. CDR3 bases: TGCAGTGCTAGAGGACAGGCCAACTACGAGCAGTACTTC.

This clonotype has a handful of counts. This chain links TRBV6-2 or TRBV6-3 with TRBJ1-2; D remains unclear. V lost 0 bases to trimming and J lost 4 bases, with 6 bases between them. This CDR3 is 13 amino acids long. Germline assignment: CDR1 MNHEY and CDR2 SVGEGT. The CDR3 bases are TGTGCCAGCAGTTACTCCACCAGCTATGGCTACACCTTC. It encodes CASSYSTSYGYTF.

Details on this clonotype: It is likely a read error, because the conserved phenylalanine at the end of the CDR3 is missing. The chain recombines TRBV27 with TRBJ1-1, with a tentative D call TRBD1 (5 bases). V lost 6 bases and J lost 3, with 17 bases in between. In germline, CDR1 is MNHEY, CDR2 SMNVEV (reference sequence). The length of the CDR3 is 15 residues. CDR3 region: CASSRTWGIDTEAFY. CDR3 DNA: TGTGCCAGCAGCCGTACTTGGGGGATAGACACTGAAGCTTTCTAT.

This clonotype was seen repeatedly, ten times or more. The J gene is TRBJ2-5, the V gene TRBV28; 7 bases fit TRBD1. The germline V gene has CDR1 MDHEN and CDR2 SYDVKM. CDR3 length: 15 amino acids. Trimming removed 6 bases from V and 5 bases from J; junction bases left unmatched: 12. For the CDR3, the DNA is TGTGCCAGCAGGGCAACCGCAGGGGGATGGGAGACCCAGTACTTC. This translates into CASRATAGGWETQYF.

The chain uses TRBV6-1 and TRBJ2-5, with 8 bases matching TRBD2. The V and J ends lost 6 bases and 4 bases, in that order; junction bases with no gene match: 13. This CDR3 spans 16 amino acids. The V gene's germline CDR1 is MNHNS and CDR2 SASEGT. CDR3 sequence: CASRTPGGAYSETQYF. As DNA, the CDR3 is TGTGCCAGCAGAACCCCCGGGGGGGCCTATTCAGAGACCCAGTACTTC.

There are many counts of this clonotype. V gene TRBV11-2 combines with J gene TRBJ2-6; D ambiguous. The length of the CDR3 is 15 residues. The V and J ends lost 1 base and 0 bases respectively, with 4 bases between them. Germline V gene data show CDR1 as SGHAT and CDR2 as FQNNGV. The CDR3 coding sequence is TGTGCCAGCAGCTTAGGGATCTCTGGGGCCAACGTCCTGACTTTC. Protein product: CASSLGISGANVLTF.

V is TRBV3-1 and J is TRBJ1-2, with D unclear. V was shortened by 4 bases and J by 1 base, with 7 bases between the two germline ends. CDR1 and CDR2 from the germline V gene are LGHDT and YNNKEL (reference sequence). The CDR3 has 13 residues. Here the CDR3 DNA reads TGTGCCAGCAGCCCCTGGGGTAACTATGGCTACACCTTC. Amino acid sequence: CASSPWGNYGYTF.

The chain carries TRBV11-2 and TRBJ1-2; no clear D gene. The CDR3 covers 13 residues. Germline-derived CDR1 and CDR2 are SGHAT and FQNNGV. Trimming stripped 11 bases from V and 3 bases from J, with 16 bases between. The CDR3 DNA reads as TGTGCCCTGGGGTTGGGATTGGACTATGGCTACACCTTC. Translation: CALGLGLDYGYTF.

Only a few counts were recorded for this clonotype. The chain uses TRBV12-3 or TRBV12-4 and TRBJ2-7; D possibly corresponds to TRBD2 (6 bases). The CDR3 is 12 amino acids. Between the trimmed V and J ends, which lost 7 bases and 3 bases, there was a span of 10 bases. The CDR3 reads CASKLEGYEQYF. CDR3 nucleotide sequence: TGTGCCAGCAAACTGGAGGGCTACGAGCAGTACTTC.

At least ten counts were recorded for this clonotype. The chain joins TRBV11-2 to TRBJ1-2, with 9 nucleotides matching TRBD1. J lost 4 bases, V lost 5 bases, and 11 bases had no gene match. Looked up from germline, CDR1 is SGHAT and CDR2 is FQNNGV. The CDR3 contains 16 residues. The CDR3 loop reads CASSPEGPGQGYGYTF. DNA for the CDR3: TGTGCCAGCAGCCCCGAGGGCCCGGGACAGGGCTATGGCTACACCTTC.

This clonotype was observed many times. V gene TRBV20-1 combines with J gene TRBJ1-1, with D perhaps matching TRBD1 (5 bases). The V gene's germline CDR1 is DFQATT and CDR2 SNEGSKA (reference sequence). Trimming pared 2 bases from V and 6 bases from J, leaving 13 bases between. The CDR3 has 13 amino acids. The CDR3 sequence: CSARFTGAAEAFF. CDR3 DNA sequence: TGCAGTGCTAGATTTACCGGGGCGGCTGAAGCTTTCTTT.

This clonotype appeared many times. The genes are TRBV28 and TRBJ1-5; D is possibly TRBD1 (5 bases). Germline V gives CDR1 MDHEN, CDR2 SYDVKM. The CDR3 is made up of 18 amino acids. V shed 5 bases and J shed 6 bases, with 26 bases lying between them. Written as DNA, the CDR3 is TGTGCCAGCAGTCCATTCCCATCCGGAGGGGTCGATTCTCAGCCCCAGCATTTT. This encodes CASSPFPSGGVDSQPQHF.

A few counts support this clonotype. The DNA for the CDR3 is TGCAGTGCTAGACAGGGACTAGCGAACGAGCAGTACTTC. Translated, it gives CSARQGLANEQYF. The rearrangement uses TRBV20-1 and TRBJ2-7; 10 nucleotides align to TRBD2. CDR3 size: 13 residues. V gave up 2 bases and J gave up 5 bases; unmatched junction bases: 3. Germline CDR1 DFQATT, CDR2 SNEGSKA (reference sequence).

The CDR3 loop is CASISPLGARNTEAFF. In nucleotides, the CDR3 is TGTGCCAGCATCTCTCCCCTGGGGGCGCGGAACACTGAAGCTTTCTTT. V usage is TRBV6-1 and J usage is TRBJ1-1, with a tentative D call TRBD1 (6 bases). CDR1 and CDR2 from the germline V gene are MNHNS and SASEGT. Trimming removed 7 bases at V and 1 base at J, with 19 bases between. The CDR3 covers 16 residues.

This clonotype was observed a few times. This chain links TRBV2 with TRBJ1-2, with TRBD1 matching 10 bases. V lost 3 bases to trimming and J lost 4 bases; unmatched junction nucleotides: 8. This CDR3 contains 16 residues. Germline CDR1 SNHLY, CDR2 FYNNEI. CDR3 sequence reads: CASSERGQGLSYGYTF. The CDR3 nucleotides read TGTGCCAGCAGTGAGAGGGGACAGGGGTTGTCCTATGGCTACACCTTC.

In its sample, this clonotype was seen once. The V and J genes are TRBV6-1 and TRBJ2-5; D unresolved. Trimming removed 0 bases at V and 5 bases at J, with 7 bases between. CDR1 MNHNS and CDR2 SASEGT come from the germline V gene. This CDR3 is built from 13 residues. The CDR3 loop reads CASSEAPAETQYF. CDR3 bases: TGTGCCAGCAGTGAAGCTCCTGCGGAGACCCAGTACTTC.